One sample yielded the 28 T cell receptor beta chains listed below, sequenced in a study of blood T cell repertoires in COVID-19. TCRdb keeps only in-frame clones here, not all; method: immunoSEQ multiplex PCR. The top ten hold approximately 2.2% of the sample, which has 100,000 or so clones, approximately 90% seen once. Sequenced material: peripheral blood. These receptors originate from a human donor with active COVID-19. The donor label of this sample is uncertain.

This chain uses TRBV10-2 with TRBJ2-1, with TRBD1 matching over 8 bases. The CDR3 has 15 residues. Trimming cost V 4 bases and J 2 bases; bases outside gene matches: 4. Per the germline V gene, CDR1 is WSHSY and CDR2 is SAAADI. The chain's CDR3 is CASSVDRGPYNEQFF. Written as DNA, the CDR3 is TGCGCCAGCAGTGTCGACAGGGGTCCCTACAATGAGCAGTTCTTC.

The chain couples TRBV6-4 to TRBJ2-3; perhaps TRBD1 as D (5 bases). The CDR3 has 15 residues. The V gene lost 5 bases and the J gene lost 1 base, with 13 bases spanning the gap. Per the germline V gene, CDR1 is MRHNA and CDR2 is SNTAGT. CDR3 region: CASSNDTGGTDTQYF. CDR3 nucleotide sequence: TGTGCCAGCAGTAACGACACAGGAGGCACAGATACGCAGTATTTT.

The CDR3 DNA is TGTGCCAGCAGTGAGCGGGGGGGCTCCTACAATGAGCAGTTCTTC. Translation: CASSERGGSYNEQFF. The chain recombines TRBV6-4 with TRBJ2-1; 9 nucleotides agree with TRBD2. V lost 3 bases to trimming and J lost 0 bases; unmatched junction nucleotides: 0. The CDR3 loop spans 15 amino acids. Per the germline V gene, CDR1 is MRHNA and CDR2 is SNTAGT.

This clone occurred once. This chain links TRBV19 with TRBJ1-6, with a possible D match to TRBD1 (5 bases). Germline lookup yields CDR1 LNHDA and CDR2 SQIVND (reference sequence). The CDR3 contains 13 residues. V lost 7 bases to trimming and J lost 10 bases, with 14 bases between them. CDR3 in amino acids: CASNASKGSPLHF. The CDR3 DNA reads TGTGCCAGTAACGCCAGTAAGGGGTCACCCCTCCACTTT.

The chain couples TRBV11-3 to TRBJ2-1; D gene unclear. CDR3 size: 13 residues. Trimming removed 1 base at V and 8 bases at J, with 9 bases between. CDR1 and CDR2 from the germline V gene are SGHNT and YENEEA. DNA of the CDR3: TGTGCCAGCAGCTTAGCTCCGGCGGATGAGCAGTTCTTC. Protein sequence: CASSLAPADEQFF.

The chain recombines TRBV9 with TRBJ2-3; 7 positions match TRBD1. Germline loops: CDR1 SGDLS, CDR2 YYNGEE. The CDR3 spans 14 residues. V lost 2 bases to trimming and J lost 2 bases; unmatched junction nucleotides: 2. CDR3 bases: TGTGCCAGCAGCGTCGACAGGGCCACAGATACGCAGTATTTT. It specifies CASSVDRATDTQYF.

The chain joins TRBV4-1 to TRBJ2-2; D ambiguous. V lost 0 bases to trimming and J lost 2 bases, with 7 bases between them. The CDR3 runs 15 residues. The germline V gene has CDR1 MGHRA and CDR2 YSYEKL. CDR3: CASSQDPGNTGELFF. As DNA, the CDR3 is TGCGCCAGCAGCCAAGATCCAGGAAACACCGGGGAGCTGTTTTTT.

The V and J genes are TRBV2 and TRBJ1-5; D ambiguous. The V gene lost 7 bases and the J gene lost 0 bases, with 7 bases spanning the gap. The CDR3 is 13 residues long. Per germline, CDR1 SNHLY and CDR2 FYNNEI. The CDR3 spells CASNLNSNQPQHF. The CDR3 nucleotides are TGTGCCAGCAACTTAAATAGCAATCAGCCCCAGCATTTT.

CDR3 amino acids: CASTITGFGDTQYF. The CDR3 coding sequence is TGCGCCAGCACTATAACAGGGTTCGGGGATACGCAGTATTTT. The rearrangement links TRBV5-1 to TRBJ2-3, with a tentative D call TRBD1 (6 bases). Germline CDR1 reads SGHRS; CDR2 reads YFSETQ. This CDR3 has 14 residues. Trimming cost V 6 bases and J 6 bases, with 17 bases left between them.

The gene calls are TRBV6-6 and TRBJ2-2, with 14 positions matching TRBD2. The germline V gene has CDR1 MNHNY and CDR2 SVGAGI (reference sequence). The CDR3 length is 16 residues. The ends lost 5 bases at V and 6 bases at J; junction bases unmatched: 5. The CDR3: CASSRLAGGPAGELFF. The CDR3 DNA reads TGTGCCAGCAGTCGACTAGCGGGGGGGCCAGCCGGGGAGCTGTTTTTT.

The gene calls are TRBV5-1 and TRBJ1-1; 7 bases match TRBD1. The CDR3 consists of 13 residues. J gave up 9 bases and V 0 bases, and 5 bases lay outside the gene matches. The V gene's germline CDR1 is SGHRS and CDR2 YFSETQ. The CDR3 sequence: CASSLAGTDKAFF. As DNA, the CDR3 is TGCGCCAGCAGCTTGGCGGGGACAGATAAAGCTTTCTTT.

The V gene is TRBV6-4, the J gene TRBJ1-1; D remains ambiguous. CDR1 and CDR2 (germline): MRHNA, SNTAGT. Trimming took off 3 bases at V and 3 bases at J, with 8 bases between the two ends. The CDR3 totals 13 residues. CDR3 loop: CASSEGEHTEAFF. In DNA, the CDR3 is TGTGCCAGCAGTGAAGGAGAGCACACTGAAGCTTTCTTT.

The chain has TRBV28 and TRBJ2-1; 12 nucleotides align to TRBD2. Per germline, CDR1 MDHEN and CDR2 SYDVKM. Trimming took 2 bases from V and 9 from J; bases not matched to a gene: 14. The CDR3 loop spans 18 amino acids. The CDR3 DNA reads as TGTGCCAGCAGTTTACTGGCTAGCGGGGGGGCTAGTAGGGGTGAGCAGTTCTTC. Translated, it gives CASSLLASGGASRGEQFF. Full variable domain (remainder filled in from reference TRBV28 and TRBJ2-1): DVKVTQSSRYLVKRTGEKVFLECVQDMDHENMFWYRQDPGLGLRLIYFSYDVKMKEKGDIPEGYSVSREKKERFSLILESASTNQTSMYLCASSLLASGGASRGEQFFGPGTRLTVL.

About this clone: Other DNA sequences of this sample code for an identical CDR3. J is TRBJ1-1 and V is TRBV6-5, with TRBD1 matching over 8 bases. The trim removed 5 bases at V and 3 bases at J, leaving 2 bases unmatched. The CDR3 totals 13 residues. Germline V lookup: CDR1 MNHEY, CDR2 SVGAGI. CDR3 nucleotides: TGTGCCAGCAGTCAGGACAGGGACACTGAAGCTTTCTTT. Amino acid sequence: CASSQDRDTEAFF.

The V gene is TRBV2, the J gene TRBJ1-4, with a tentative D call TRBD1 (5 bases). Trimming cost V 2 bases and J 8 bases, with 12 bases left between them. This CDR3 is 14 amino acids long. CDR1 SNHLY and CDR2 FYNNEI come from the germline V gene. CDR3 sequence reads: CASSEPGLGEKLFF. CDR3 DNA sequence: TGTGCCAGCAGTGAACCGGGACTCGGAGAAAAACTGTTTTTT.

This clone occurred once. This chain links TRBV11-2 with TRBJ2-3; TRBD1 matches 7 bases. Germline values: CDR1 SGHAT, CDR2 FQNNGV. V gave up 0 bases and J gave up 2 bases; unmatched junction bases: 8. This CDR3 is 17 amino acids long. The CDR3 DNA is TGTGCCAGCAGCTTAGAAGTAACAGGGGTCTACACAGATACGCAGTATTTT. As protein: CASSLEVTGVYTDTQYF.

V gene TRBV5-1 combines with J gene TRBJ2-2; 8 nucleotides match TRBD1. Germline V gene data show CDR1 as SGHRS and CDR2 as YFSETQ. The V segment lost 6 bases and the J segment 5 bases; nucleotides outside the gene matches: 6. The CDR3 is 14 amino acids. The CDR3 reads CASTQGAGTGELFF. CDR3 coding DNA: TGCGCCAGCACCCAGGGGGCTGGGACCGGGGAGCTGTTTTTT. Filled out from reference TRBV5-1 and TRBJ2-2, the complete variable domain reads KAGVTQTPRYLIKTRGQQVTLSCSPISGHRSVSWYQQTPGQGLQFLFEYFSETQRNKGNFPGRFSGRQFSNSRSEMNVSTLELGDSALYLCASTQGAGTGELFFGEGSRLTVL.

This clone appeared a single time. The chain employs TRBV9 and TRBJ2-3; D gene uncertain. V was cut by 7 bases and J by 6 bases, with 9 bases left in between. This CDR3 comprises 11 residues. Germline assignment: CDR1 SGDLS and CDR2 YYNGEE. The CDR3: CASSGADTQYF. The CDR3, as DNA: TGTGCCAGCTCGGGTGCGGATACGCAGTATTTT.

This chain joins TRBV5-1 and TRBJ2-1, with TRBD1 matching over 9 bases. This CDR3 spans 14 amino acids. V dropped 0 bases and J dropped 9; count of bases not matched to a gene: 4. Germline assignment: CDR1 SGHRS and CDR2 YFSETQ. CDR3 nucleotides: TGCGCCAGCAGCTTGGGGGACAGGGACGCTGAGCAGTTCTTC. Translation gives CASSLGDRDAEQFF.

V usage is TRBV6-5 and J usage is TRBJ2-7; 7 bases match TRBD1. CDR3 length: 13 amino acids. Germline values: CDR1 MNHEY, CDR2 SVGAGI. Trimming cost V 5 bases and J 13 bases; bases outside gene matches: 14. CDR3 DNA: TGTGCCAGCAGTCAGAGGACAGGCCTGGCCTACTACTTC. Its protein is CASSQRTGLAYYF.

V is TRBV29-1 and J is TRBJ1-4; D remains unclear. The CDR3 is 13 amino acids. The ends were cut back, 6 bases at V and 4 bases at J, with 12 bases in the middle. The germline V gene encodes CDR1 SQVTM and CDR2 ANQGSEA. The CDR3 protein is CSVVTVVNEKLFF. The CDR3 DNA reads as TGCAGCGTCGTCACAGTAGTTAATGAAAAACTGTTTTTT.

The chain recombines TRBV2 with TRBJ1-1; TRBD1 matches 7 bases. Trimming removed 5 bases from V and 4 bases from J; junction bases left unmatched: 7. The CDR3 length is 14 residues. Per the germline V gene, CDR1 is SNHLY and CDR2 is FYNNEI. The CDR3 loop is CASSLGTVTTEAFF. The CDR3 region has the DNA TGTGCCAGCAGTCTCGGGACAGTCACCACTGAAGCTTTCTTT.

V and J are TRBV5-6 and TRBJ1-6, with D perhaps matching TRBD1 (5 bases). Germline V gene data show CDR1 as SGHDT and CDR2 as YYEEEE. Deletions cut 3 bases from V and 6 bases from J, with 13 bases between. This CDR3 is 15 amino acids long. The CDR3 DNA reads as TGTGCCAGCAGCTATCGGACGGGGGGTAATTCACCCCTCCACTTT. As protein: CASSYRTGGNSPLHF.

The rearrangement joins TRBV21-1 to TRBJ2-7; TRBD2 was called by the table and not checked on the DNA. TRBV21-1 represents a pseudogene. The CDR3 length is 15 residues. The CDR3 is CASSIPGLSSYEQYF. The CDR3 bases are TGTGCCAGCAGTATTCCGGGACTTAGCTCCTACGAGCAGTACTTC.

The chain combines TRBV5-4 with TRBJ2-5; 15 bases are shared with TRBD2. Germline CDR1 and CDR2: SGHNT and YYREEE (reference sequence). V was pared by 0 bases and J by 2 bases, with 5 bases of the junction left unmatched. CDR3 length: 18 amino acids. The CDR3 DNA sequence: TGTGCCAGCAGCTTGGGGACTAGCGGGGGGGCCGGGCAAGAGACCCAGTACTTC. This gives the protein CASSLGTSGGAGQETQYF.

J is TRBJ1-1 and V is TRBV6-5, with D possibly TRBD1 on 6 matching bases. CDR1 is MNHEY and CDR2 is SVGAGI in the germline V gene. The CDR3 has 11 amino acids. The V end lost 6 bases, the J end lost 6 bases, and 8 bases lay between the germline ends. CDR3 residues: CASRHRAEAFF. The CDR3, as DNA: TGTGCCAGCAGGCACAGGGCTGAAGCTTTCTTT.

The chain couples TRBV7-8 to TRBJ2-1; tentatively, D is TRBD2 (5 bases). The CDR3 totals 12 residues. V was cut by 5 bases and J by 4 bases, with 6 bases left in between. Germline CDR1 and CDR2: SGHVS and FQNEAQ. The CDR3 DNA follows: TGTGCCAGCAGCACGGGGTACAATGAGCAGTTCTTC. Protein product: CASSTGYNEQFF.

The CDR3 DNA follows: TGTGCCATCATCACGACCGGGACCGGGGGGTATGAGCAGTTCTTC. It codes for CAIITTGTGGYEQFF. The chain is built from TRBV10-3 and TRBJ2-1; 7 nucleotides line up with TRBD2. The germline gives CDR1 ENHRY, CDR2 SYGVKD. The CDR3 loop spans 15 amino acids. The V segment lost 7 bases and the J segment 8 bases; nucleotides outside the gene matches: 14.